This TCR beta chain came from a study of graft-versus-host responses after intestinal transplantation. The CDR3 length is 17 residues. Germline CDR1 MNHEY, CDR2 SMNVEV (reference sequence). Trimming pared 4 bases from V and 2 bases from J, leaving 18 bases between. With respect to this clone: The target antigen is unknown.

This table comes from immunoSEQ multiplex PCR, and its TCRdb copy is limited to in-frame clones, with some not included. This sample has 30,000 to 45,000 clones, with approximately 93% found just once. The chain combines TRBV27 with TRBJ2-1, with D perhaps TRBD2 (5 bases). The sequence was collected from a human donor who was the organ donor for an intestinal transplant. The source material was unstimulated CD8+ T cells sorted from spleen or lymph node cells, sampled before transplant. CDR3 protein: CASSSKTLASPYNEQFF. CDR3 sequence (DNA): TGTGCCAGCAGTTCGAAGACTCTAGCTAGCCCCTACAATGAGCAGTTCTTC.